This T cell receptor (beta chain) was retrieved from a study of shared clonotypes between healthy human individuals. Measured with immunoSEQ multiplex PCR; TCRdb has only the in-frame clones, and not every one. This sample carries 2 million or so clones, around 96% of them seen once, and the ten largest clones take roughly 1.1%. Concerning this clone itself: Other DNA sequences within the sample encode an identical CDR3.

Trimming shortened V by 3 bases and J by 0 bases, and 6 bases separated the two germline ends. The CDR3 has 13 amino acids. In germline, CDR1 is MGHRA, CDR2 YSYEKL. CD45RO-negative, CCR7-selected cells formed the naive CD8 fraction, which excluded terminally differentiated effector memory CD45RA+ cells. Specimen: naive CD8+ T cells sorted from blood. The sequence was obtained from a man between 18 and 29 years old in good health. This chain uses TRBV4-1 with TRBJ2-7; D remains ambiguous. CDR3 sequence (DNA): TGCGCCAGCAGCCAGCGGAGCTCCTACGAGCAGTACTTC. It yields the protein CASSQRSSYEQYF.